These 4 T cell receptor beta chains were all obtained from the same sample, sequenced in a study of cytomegalovirus exposure and HLA in healthy donors. TCRdb's table, derived via immunoSEQ multiplex PCR, lists solely in-frame clones and lacks some. The repertoire holds fewer than 150,000 clones, around 86% seen once, with about 5.3% in the top ten. The sequenced material came from PBMCs. Receptors were obtained from a young man in good health and CMV-seronegative.

The chain recombines TRBV19 with TRBJ2-5, with 9 nucleotides matching TRBD2. With V trimmed by 6 bases and J by 5 bases, 7 bases remained unmatched. Per germline, CDR1 LNHDA and CDR2 SQIVND (reference sequence). This CDR3 contains 14 residues. The CDR3 nucleotides are TGTGCCAGTAGGGCAGCGGGAGGAAGCGAGACCCAGTACTTC. Its translation: CASRAAGGSETQYF.

The V call is TRBV6-5, the J call TRBJ1-2; TRBD1 aligns across 7 bases. Germline V gene lookup returns CDR1 MNHEY and CDR2 SVGAGI. This CDR3 spans 15 amino acids. V gave up 5 bases and J gave up 2 bases; unmatched junction bases: 8. This CDR3 is CASSPWDRTNYGYTF. In nucleotides, the CDR3 is TGTGCCAGCAGTCCCTGGGACAGAACGAACTATGGCTACACCTTC.

This sequence joins TRBV5-1 and TRBJ2-1; the match to TRBD1 covers 8 bases. V gave up 3 bases and J gave up 9 bases; unmatched junction bases: 11. In germline, CDR1 is SGHRS, CDR2 YFSETQ. The CDR3 totals 15 residues. The CDR3 region is CASSSEDRVPTEQFF. DNA of the CDR3: TGCGCCAGCAGCTCGGAGGACAGGGTTCCGACTGAGCAGTTCTTC. The whole variable domain, filled in from reference TRBV5-1 and TRBJ2-1, reads KAGVTQTPRYLIKTRGQQVTLSCSPISGHRSVSWYQQTPGQGLQFLFEYFSETQRNKGNFPGRFSGRQFSNSRSEMNVSTLELGDSALYLCASSSEDRVPTEQFFGPGTRLTVL.

This chain connects TRBV7-6 to TRBJ2-1; 8 nucleotides agree with TRBD2. V was clipped by 3 bases and J by 6 bases; unmatched bases: 19. The CDR3 has 19 amino acids. Looked up from germline, CDR1 is SGHVS and CDR2 is FNYEAQ. CDR3 sequence reads: CASSLRFSGSGVISNEQFF. Written as DNA, the CDR3 is TGTGCCAGCAGCTTGAGGTTTTCGGGTAGCGGGGTTATCAGCAATGAGCAGTTCTTC.